This TCR beta chain was found in a study of blood T cell repertoires in COVID-19. Overall study context: Whether acute or convalescent, the COVID-19 samples came from the United States, Italy and Spain. PBMCs, B-cell-depleted T cells, or T cells were the source of the cDNA or gDNA that made up the material.

In the source study's methods: It was from reference gene primer amplification that nucleated cell counts were estimated. The table came from immunoSEQ multiplex PCR; TCRdb's copy has only in-frame clones and leaves some out. D and trimming were read from the DNA, whereas the V and J calls and clone size are those reported in that table. The sample includes 250,000 to 350,000 clones, 90% of them seen just once. The CDR3 length is 19 residues. CDR1 is SSHAT, CDR2 FNYEAQ, per germline (reference sequence). The V segment lost 2 bases and the J segment 8 bases; nucleotides outside the gene matches: 15. V usage is TRBV7-7 and J usage is TRBJ2-1, with 13 bases that match TRBD2. The origin of this receptor is a woman aged 50 to 60 with COVID-19, enrolled during active disease. The sequenced sample consisted of peripheral blood. CDR3: CASSLRLTSGRAPPDEQFF. The CDR3 DNA reads as TGTGCCAGCAGCTTACGTCTTACTAGCGGGAGGGCCCCCCCCGATGAGCAGTTCTTC.